This paragraph reports one T cell receptor beta chain. The antigen is not known. CDR1 and CDR2 (germline): SGHTA, FQGNSA. V was shortened by 1 base and J by 2 bases, with 9 bases between the two germline ends. The CDR3 runs to 15 residues. The sample originates from a study of T cell repertoires in cytomegalovirus infection. Study information: Indicated by public TCR beta signatures were CMV infection and matching HLA type.

TCRdb redid the calling of the reads with MiXCR, one entry per CDR3 protein. The table includes fewer than 300,000 distinct CDR3 sequences, 20% to 30% detected once. Study results and limitations: It was HLA-C-restricted CMV-specific TCR beta clonotypes that dominated the response ex vivo.

This chain joins TRBV7-2 and TRBJ1-3, with D perhaps TRBD1 (6 bases). Sample: PBMCs. This receptor was obtained from a human donor in good health (CMV status not recorded). Some clones in this sample may be carry-over from other donors' samples. The CDR3 region has the DNA TGTGCCAGCAGCTTAGTGGGGGGCACTGGAAACACCATATATTTT. Protein product: CASSLVGGTGNTIYF.